This T cell receptor beta chain comes out of a study of blood T cell repertoires in COVID-19. Turning to the study itself: The United States, Italy and Spain were the sources of the acute and convalescent COVID-19 samples.

TCRdb's table, derived via immunoSEQ multiplex PCR, lists solely in-frame clones and lacks some. The profile shows some 250,000 clones, 85% to 90% of them singletons. In assigning cohorts, the study relied on participant-reported clinical history. Before being deemed recovered, Cohort 3 donors had two negative PCRs, clearance, or symptom resolution. Germline-derived CDR1 and CDR2 are ENHRY and SYGVKD. J lost 5 bases, V lost 5 bases, and 8 bases had no gene match. The CDR3 is 14 residues long. The sequencing sample was made of PBMCs or T cells enriched from blood (not recorded which). The chain uses TRBV10-3 and TRBJ2-7; TRBD1 aligns across 8 bases. This TCR came from a man aged 35 to 55 who had recovered from COVID-19. The CDR3 protein is CAISSIGQGNEQYF. Here the CDR3 DNA reads TGTGCCATCAGTTCCATTGGACAGGGAAACGAGCAGTACTTC.